A single sample gave rise to the 6 T cell receptor beta chains below, sequenced in a study of post-analysis software for immune sequencing data. Study-level points and caveats: Roughly five TRBV segments occurring more often in patients than controls included TRBV5-6, TRBV5-1 and TRBV20-1.

Prepared TCR beta cDNA libraries contained unique molecular identifiers. Each CDR3 protein gets one entry after TCRdb re-called the PCR reads with MiXCR. This table has some 700,000 distinct CDR3 sequences, approximately 60% appearing once. Their recognized antigens are unknown. Material: blood. The receptors come from a girl aged 2 to 9 with multiple sclerosis.

CDR3 region: CSAGETWSSYEQFF. In nucleotides, the CDR3 is TGCAGCGCTGGGGAGACGTGGAGCTCCTACGAGCAGTTCTTC. The chain employs TRBV29-1 and TRBJ2-1; possible D gene TRBD2, 5 bases. Germline assignment: CDR1 SQVTM and CDR2 ANQGSEA. There are 14 residues in the CDR3. With 7 bases removed from V and 10 bases from J, the gap between germline ends came to 23 bases.

The rearrangement joins TRBV12-3 or TRBV12-4 to TRBJ1-5, with no clear D. V dropped 2 bases and J dropped 5 bases, with 13 bases sitting between them. This CDR3 spans 15 amino acids. The CDR3: CASSLIGGGHQPQHF. The CDR3 DNA is TGTGCCAGCAGTTTAATTGGAGGCGGGCATCAGCCCCAGCATTTT.

The gene calls are TRBV28 and TRBJ1-5; TRBD1 is a possible D gene (6 bases). Germline V lookup: CDR1 MDHEN, CDR2 SYDVKM. This CDR3 has 15 amino acids. V lost 5 bases and J lost 3, with 14 bases in between. CDR3 sequence: CASSPHRDINQPQHF. The DNA for the CDR3 is TGTGCCAGCAGTCCTCACAGGGACATCAATCAGCCCCAGCATTTT.

This clonotype was observed a handful of times. The genes are TRBV29-1 and TRBJ2-1, with 10 bases fitting TRBD2. This CDR3 is 15 amino acids long. J gave up 10 bases and V 5 bases, and 14 bases lay outside the gene matches. Germline V gives CDR1 SQVTM, CDR2 ANQGSEA. CDR3 sequence (DNA): TGCAGCGTTTGCCACCGGCTAGCGGGAGTTGGGGAGCAGTTCTTC. Its translation is CSVCHRLAGVGEQFF.

V and J are TRBV3-1 and TRBJ1-2; perhaps TRBD1 as D (5 bases). The germline V gene encodes CDR1 LGHDT and CDR2 YNNKEL (reference sequence). Trimming left V 7 bases short and J 8 bases short, with 23 bases between. The CDR3 totals 15 residues. The CDR3 coding sequence is TGTGCCAGCACCTATACCGGAGCAGGGCCGGGGGGCTACACCTTC. This encodes CASTYTGAGPGGYTF.

J is TRBJ1-2 and V is TRBV20-1, with 8 bases that match TRBD1. Losses at the gene ends were 6 bases for V and 6 bases for J; bases not matched to a gene: 9. The CDR3 loop spans 13 amino acids. The V gene's germline CDR1 is DFQATT and CDR2 SNEGSKA (reference sequence). The chain's CDR3 is CSALRTGMHGYTF. In nucleotides, the CDR3 is TGCAGTGCCCTCCGGACAGGGATGCATGGCTACACCTTC.